This T cell receptor (beta chain) originates from a study of blood T cell repertoires in COVID-19 (dated by TCRdb to the early 2020s). Looking at the study overall: Collaborator samples came from the United States, Italy and Spain and covered acute and convalescent phases of COVID-19. The material from the prospective study consisted of cDNA or gDNA derived from T cells, B-cell-depleted T cells, or PBMCs. The dataset comprised deeply sampled blood TCRbeta repertoires from subjects exposed to, actively infected with, or recovered from COVID-19. The repertoires were made available in a free public database intended to serve as a resource for research on the immune response to SARS-CoV-2. Samples came from the ongoing ImmuneRACE study (first 160 participants) plus 1,254 subjects from 6 global collaborators. Nearly every sample came with metadata listing a de-identified subject ID, COVID-19 status, age in years and sex. Where available, HLA class I and class II types were obtained from metadata supplied by the sample provider rather than from assay-based typing.

V and J lose 4 bases and 3 bases, and a span of 9 bases separates them. CDR1 and CDR2, looked up from the germline V gene, are MNHEY and SVGAGI. From its cysteine to its phenylalanine, the CDR3 spans 13 amino acids. Of the read, only the CDR3 DNA is kept; its 39 bases are in frame from base 1. Whole blood was collected in K2EDTA tubes by collaborating institutions according to the institutions' own protocols. For TCRbeta analysis, collaborator samples were shipped as frozen whole blood, as isolated PBMCs, or as DNA extracted from either sample type. TCRbeta CDR3 regions were amplified from genomic DNA by means of the immunoSEQ Assay, a bias-controlled multiplex PCR. On the authors' methods: The number of nucleated cells in each sample was estimated from the amplification of reference gene primers within the assay. To quantify the absolute abundance of each unique TCRbeta CDR3 rearrangement, sequence reads were collapsed and filtered. For each sample, productive Simpson clonality was calculated as the square root of Simpson's diversity index across productive rearrangements. The clones in this table, taken by TCRdb from immuneACCESS, are in-frame only. Not every clone is retained; where verified, under half of the shortfall comes from an unresolved V gene, and the cause of the rest is unknown. D and trimming were read from the DNA, whereas the V and J calls and clone size are those reported in that table. The sample data list roughly 200,000 clones, and about nine tenths of these were observed just once. Less than 2% of the sample belongs to the ten largest clones.

General findings and caveats noted by the study authors: Clinical and demographic metadata were provided uncurated, with the amount varying by source and participant.

Comments on this clone: Its antigen has not been determined. No base qualities exist here, and no much larger clone lies one base off it.

Sequencing was carried out using peripheral blood. The TCR originated in a man between 65 and 79 years old with acute or convalescent COVID-19. Here the chain combines TRBV6-5 and TRBJ2-5; TRBD1 might be the D gene, on 5 matching bases. The DNA is as follows: TGTGCCAGCAGTTTCCTCAGGGAAGAGACCCAGTACTTC. It is translated as CASSFLREETQYF.